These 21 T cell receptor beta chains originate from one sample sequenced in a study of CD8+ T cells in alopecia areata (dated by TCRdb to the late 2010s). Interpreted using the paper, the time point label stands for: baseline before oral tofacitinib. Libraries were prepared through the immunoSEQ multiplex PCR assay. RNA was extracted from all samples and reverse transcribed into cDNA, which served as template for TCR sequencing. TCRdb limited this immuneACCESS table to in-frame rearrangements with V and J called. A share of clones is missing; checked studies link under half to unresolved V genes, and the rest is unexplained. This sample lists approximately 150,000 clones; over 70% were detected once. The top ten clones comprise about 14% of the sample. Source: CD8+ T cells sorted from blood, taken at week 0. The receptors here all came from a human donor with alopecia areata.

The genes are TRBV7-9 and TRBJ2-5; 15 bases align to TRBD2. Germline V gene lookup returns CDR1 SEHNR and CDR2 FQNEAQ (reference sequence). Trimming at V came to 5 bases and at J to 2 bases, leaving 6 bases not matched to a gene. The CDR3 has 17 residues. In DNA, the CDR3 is TGTGCCAGCAGCCCTGGGACTAGCGGGAGGTCACAAGAGACCCAGTACTTC. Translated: CASSPGTSGRSQETQYF. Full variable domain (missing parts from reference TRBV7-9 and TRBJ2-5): DTGVSQNPRHKITKRGQNVTFRCDPISEHNRLYWYRQTLGQGPEFLTYFQNEAQLEKSRLLSDRFSAERPKGSFSTLEIQRTEQGDSAMYLCASSPGTSGRSQETQYFGPGTRLLVL.

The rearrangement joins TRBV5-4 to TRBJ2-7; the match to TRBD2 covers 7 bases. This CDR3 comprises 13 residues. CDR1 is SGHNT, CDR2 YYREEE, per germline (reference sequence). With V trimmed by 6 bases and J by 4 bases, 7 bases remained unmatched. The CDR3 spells CASTREGRYEQYF. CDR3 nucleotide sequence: TGTGCCAGCACGAGGGAGGGCCGGTACGAGCAGTACTTC.

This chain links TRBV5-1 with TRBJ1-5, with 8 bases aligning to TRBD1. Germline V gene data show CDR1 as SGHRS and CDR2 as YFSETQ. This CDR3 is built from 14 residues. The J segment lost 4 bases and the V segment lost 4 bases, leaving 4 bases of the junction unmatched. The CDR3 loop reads CASSPGTGNQPQHF. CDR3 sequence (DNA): TGCGCCAGCAGCCCCGGGACAGGAAATCAGCCCCAGCATTTT.

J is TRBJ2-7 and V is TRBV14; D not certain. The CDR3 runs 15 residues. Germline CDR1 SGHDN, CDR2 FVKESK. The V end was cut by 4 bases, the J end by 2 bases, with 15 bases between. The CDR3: CASSLKGTTAYEQYF. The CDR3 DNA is TGTGCCAGCAGCCTAAAGGGAACCACGGCCTACGAGCAGTACTTC.

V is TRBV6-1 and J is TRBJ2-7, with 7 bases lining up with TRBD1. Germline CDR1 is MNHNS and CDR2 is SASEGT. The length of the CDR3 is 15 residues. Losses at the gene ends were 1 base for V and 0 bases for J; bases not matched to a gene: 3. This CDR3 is CASSEGQGISYEQYF. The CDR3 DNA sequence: TGTGCCAGCAGTGAAGGACAGGGTATCTCCTACGAGCAGTACTTC.

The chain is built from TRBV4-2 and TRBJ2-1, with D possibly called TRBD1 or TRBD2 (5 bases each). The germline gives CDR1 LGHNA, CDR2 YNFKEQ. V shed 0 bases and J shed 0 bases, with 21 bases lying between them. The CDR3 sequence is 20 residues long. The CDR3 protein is CASSQENWAGTGSSYNEQFF. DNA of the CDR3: TGTGCCAGCAGCCAAGAAAATTGGGCGGGTACAGGAAGCTCCTACAATGAGCAGTTCTTC.

DNA of the CDR3: TGCAGCGTTGGACAGGGGGCTAATGAGCAGTTCTTC. Its translation is CSVGQGANEQFF. V gene TRBV29-1 combines with J gene TRBJ2-1, with TRBD1 identical over 10 bases. With 4 bases clipped from V and 7 bases from J, the junction kept 1 base outside the gene matches. The CDR3 has 12 residues. From germline, CDR1 is SQVTM and CDR2 ANQGSEA.

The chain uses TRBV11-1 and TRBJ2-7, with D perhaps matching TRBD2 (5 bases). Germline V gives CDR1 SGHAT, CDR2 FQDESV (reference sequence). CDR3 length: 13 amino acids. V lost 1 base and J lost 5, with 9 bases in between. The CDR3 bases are TGTGCCAGCAGCTTAGGAGGGTACGACGAGCAGTACTTC. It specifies CASSLGGYDEQYF.

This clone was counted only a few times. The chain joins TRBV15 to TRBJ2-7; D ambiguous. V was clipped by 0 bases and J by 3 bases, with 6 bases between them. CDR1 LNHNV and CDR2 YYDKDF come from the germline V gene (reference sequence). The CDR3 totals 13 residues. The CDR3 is CATSRDTDYEQYF. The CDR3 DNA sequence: TGTGCCACCAGCAGAGATACAGACTACGAGCAGTACTTC. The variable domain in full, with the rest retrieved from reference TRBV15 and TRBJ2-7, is DAMVIQNPRYQVTQFGKPVTLSCSQTLNHNVMYWYQQKSSQAPKLLFHYYDKDFNNEADTPDNFQSRRPNTSFCFLDIRSPGLGDTAMYLCATSRDTDYEQYFGPGTRLTVT.

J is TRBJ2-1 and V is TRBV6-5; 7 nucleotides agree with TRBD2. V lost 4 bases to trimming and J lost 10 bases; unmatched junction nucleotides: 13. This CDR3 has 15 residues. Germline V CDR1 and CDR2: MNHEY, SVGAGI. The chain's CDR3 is CASSLIWGLLREQFF. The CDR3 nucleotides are TGTGCCAGCAGTTTGATATGGGGACTACTTAGGGAGCAGTTCTTC.

This CDR3 reads CASSYKGGYQPQHF. In DNA form, the CDR3 reads TGTGCCAGCAGTTATAAAGGCGGGTATCAGCCCCAGCATTTT. V usage is TRBV6-6 and J usage is TRBJ1-5; D is unclear. This CDR3 contains 14 residues. CDR1 and CDR2 from the germline V gene are MNHNY and SVGAGI (reference sequence). Between the trimmed V and J ends, which lost 3 bases and 5 bases, there was a span of 11 bases.

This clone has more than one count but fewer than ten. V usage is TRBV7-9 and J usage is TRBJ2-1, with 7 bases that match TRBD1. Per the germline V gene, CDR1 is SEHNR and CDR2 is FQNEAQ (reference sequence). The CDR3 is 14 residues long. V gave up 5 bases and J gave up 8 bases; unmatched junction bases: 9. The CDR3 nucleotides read TGTGCCAGCAGCCCCAGACAGGGAGTGGATGAGCAGTTCTTC. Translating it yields CASSPRQGVDEQFF.

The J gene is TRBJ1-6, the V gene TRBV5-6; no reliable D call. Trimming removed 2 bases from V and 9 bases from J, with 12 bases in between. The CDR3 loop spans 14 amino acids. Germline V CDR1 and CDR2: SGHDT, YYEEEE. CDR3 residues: CASSFGVGSSPLHF. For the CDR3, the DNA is TGTGCCAGCAGCTTTGGGGTGGGGAGTTCACCCCTCCACTTT.

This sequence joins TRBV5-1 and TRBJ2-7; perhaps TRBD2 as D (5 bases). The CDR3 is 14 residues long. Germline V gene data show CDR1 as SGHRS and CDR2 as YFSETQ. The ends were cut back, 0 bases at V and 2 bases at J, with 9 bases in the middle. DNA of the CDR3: TGCGCCAGCAGCTTGGAAGCGGAGACCTACGAGCAGTACTTC. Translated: CASSLEAETYEQYF.

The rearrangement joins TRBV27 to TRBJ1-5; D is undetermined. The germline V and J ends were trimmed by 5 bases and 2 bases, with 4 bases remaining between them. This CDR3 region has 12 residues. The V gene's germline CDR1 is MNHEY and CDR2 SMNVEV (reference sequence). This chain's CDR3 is CASSQGNQPQHF. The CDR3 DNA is TGTGCCAGCAGTCAGGGCAATCAGCCCCAGCATTTT.

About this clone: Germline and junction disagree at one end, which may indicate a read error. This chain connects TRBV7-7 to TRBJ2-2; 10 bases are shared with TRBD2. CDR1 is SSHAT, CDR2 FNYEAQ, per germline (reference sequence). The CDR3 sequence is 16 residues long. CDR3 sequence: CASSLDTSGNAGELFF. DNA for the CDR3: TGTGCTAGCAGCTTAGATACTAGCGGGAACGCCGGGGAGCTGTTTTTT.

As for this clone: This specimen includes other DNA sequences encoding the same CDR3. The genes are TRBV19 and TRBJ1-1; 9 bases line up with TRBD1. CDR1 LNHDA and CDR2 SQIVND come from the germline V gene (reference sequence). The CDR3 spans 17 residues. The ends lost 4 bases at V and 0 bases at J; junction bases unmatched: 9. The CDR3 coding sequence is TGTGCCAGTAGTACGGTCCCGGGACAGGGATTGAACACTGAAGCTTTCTTT. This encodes CASSTVPGQGLNTEAFF.

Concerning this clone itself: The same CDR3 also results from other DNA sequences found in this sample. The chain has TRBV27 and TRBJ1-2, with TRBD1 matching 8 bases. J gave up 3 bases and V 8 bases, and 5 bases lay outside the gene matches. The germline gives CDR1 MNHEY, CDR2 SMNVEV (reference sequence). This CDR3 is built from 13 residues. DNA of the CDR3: TGTGCCAGCGGAGGACAGGGAGACTATGGCTACACCTTC. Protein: CASGGQGDYGYTF.

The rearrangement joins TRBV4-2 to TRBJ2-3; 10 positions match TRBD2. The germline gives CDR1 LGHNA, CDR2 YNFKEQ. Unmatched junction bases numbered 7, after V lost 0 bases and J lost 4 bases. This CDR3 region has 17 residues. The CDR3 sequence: CASSQEERAGGPDTQYF. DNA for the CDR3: TGTGCCAGCAGCCAAGAAGAAAGAGCGGGGGGGCCAGATACGCAGTATTTT.

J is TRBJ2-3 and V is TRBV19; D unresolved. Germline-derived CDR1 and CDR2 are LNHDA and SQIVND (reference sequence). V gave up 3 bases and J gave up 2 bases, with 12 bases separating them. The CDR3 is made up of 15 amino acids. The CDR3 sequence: CASSMEMEATDTQYF. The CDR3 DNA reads TGTGCCAGTAGTATGGAAATGGAAGCCACAGATACGCAGTATTTT.

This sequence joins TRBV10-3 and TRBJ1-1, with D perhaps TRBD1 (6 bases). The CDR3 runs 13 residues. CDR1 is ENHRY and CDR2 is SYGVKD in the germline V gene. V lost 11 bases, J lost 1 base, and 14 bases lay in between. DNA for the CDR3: TGTGCCTCGAAGGGGGAACCGAACACTGAAGCTTTCTTT. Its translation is CASKGEPNTEAFF.